These 24 T cell receptor beta chains were sequenced from one sample in a study of blood T cells in healthy people across ages. For the second PCR, which ran for about 7 to 11 cycles, a sample-barcoded 5' primer and a J-beta primer mix were used. TCRdb independently ran MiXCR on the 5' RACE reads; one entry per CDR3 protein. Here the sample spans around 990,000 distinct CDR3 sequences, more than 30% being singletons. What was sequenced was blood. These receptors were collected from a man in his late teens or twenties in good health.

A few counts support this clonotype. V gene TRBV5-1 combines with J gene TRBJ2-3; 8 nucleotides agree with TRBD2. Germline CDR1 SGHRS, CDR2 YFSETQ. V lost 3 bases to trimming and J lost 3 bases; unmatched junction nucleotides: 6. The CDR3 runs to 15 residues. CDR3 sequence (DNA): TGCGCCAGCAGCTCCAGCGGGGGCGTGACAGATACGCAGTATTTT. As protein: CASSSSGGVTDTQYF.

This rearrangement joins TRBV9 to TRBJ2-1; D not certain. TRBJ2-7 matches the DNA end more closely, so the J call is doubtful. The CDR3 runs 17 residues. Germline CDR1 and CDR2: SGDLS and YYNGEE. CDR3: CASSVVGSLFSYNEQYF. The CDR3, as DNA: TGTGCCAGCAGCGTAGTAGGCAGCCTTTTCTCCTACAATGAGCAGTACTTC.

This clonotype was detected only a few times. J is TRBJ1-4 and V is TRBV7-2; D unclear. Germline CDR1 SGHTA, CDR2 FQGNSA. V was pared by 1 base and J by 7 bases, with 7 bases between. There are 13 residues in the CDR3. CDR3 nucleotide sequence: TGTGCCAGCAGCTTAGGTCCGAGTGAAAAACTGTTTTTT. Encoded protein: CASSLGPSEKLFF.

This clonotype was seen many times. The genes are TRBV7-2 and TRBJ2-4; 11 nucleotides match TRBD2. The CDR3 spans 18 residues. Germline-derived CDR1 and CDR2 are SGHTA and FQGNSA. Germline trimming cut 1 base from V and 6 bases from J; bases unmatched to any gene: 11. The CDR3 nucleotides are TGTGCCAGCAGCTTAGGGTCGCAATTAGCGGGGGGGTTAAACATTCAGTACTTC. Its protein is CASSLGSQLAGGLNIQYF.

J is TRBJ2-5 and V is TRBV29-1; no firm D call. The CDR3 runs to 12 residues. Germline V gene sequence: CDR1 SQVTM, CDR2 ANQGSEA. V lost 3 bases, J lost 2 bases, and 7 bases lay in between. The CDR3, as DNA: TGCAGCGTTGATGCCAGACAAGAGACCCAGTACTTC. Its translation is CSVDARQETQYF. Together with reference TRBV29-1 and TRBJ2-5, the CDR3 gives the full variable domain: SAVISQKPSRDICQRGTSLTIQCQVDSQVTMMFWYRQQPGQSLTLIATANQGSEATYESGFVIDKFPISRPNLTFSTLTVSNMSPEDSSIYLCSVDARQETQYFGPGTRLLVL.

This clonotype was observed a few times. This rearrangement joins TRBV4-3 to TRBJ1-1, with 9 bases lining up with TRBD1. Trimming at V came to 4 bases and at J to 6 bases, leaving 6 bases not matched to a gene. Germline V lookup: CDR1 LGHNA, CDR2 YSLEER. CDR3 length: 14 residues. In nucleotides, the CDR3 is TGCGCCAGCAGCCCCGCCGGGACAGGGCCTGAAGCTTTCTTT. Amino acids: CASSPAGTGPEAFF.

On this clonotype itself: The junction does not match germline at one end; this may be a read error. The rearrangement uses TRBV4-2 and TRBJ1-5; 7 positions match TRBD1. The germline gives CDR1 LGHNA, CDR2 YNFKEQ. The CDR3 sequence is 15 residues long. CDR3 amino acids: CACSQDQRGRQPQHF. The CDR3 region has the DNA TGTGCCTGCAGCCAAGACCAAAGGGGGCGACAGCCCCAGCATTTT.

This chain connects TRBV12-3 or TRBV12-4 to TRBJ1-1; 7 bases agree with TRBD1. The CDR3 contains 14 residues. Trimming cost V 5 bases and J 3 bases; bases outside gene matches: 6. CDR3 residues: CASSNTGVYTEAFF. The CDR3 DNA reads as TGTGCCAGCAGTAATACAGGGGTATACACTGAAGCTTTCTTT.

The chain links TRBV27 to TRBJ2-1; D might be TRBD1 or TRBD2, each matching 7 bases. Germline V gene sequence: CDR1 MNHEY, CDR2 SMNVEV (reference sequence). The CDR3 runs 15 residues. With 2 bases removed from V and 7 bases from J, the gap between germline ends came to 15 bases. This chain's CDR3 is CASSLGGRGGNEQFF. CDR3 coding DNA: TGTGCCAGCAGTTTAGGAGGCAGGGGGGGGAATGAGCAGTTCTTC.

This clonotype appeared a few times. The rearrangement uses TRBV20-1 and TRBJ2-2, with a tentative D call TRBD2 (5 bases). Germline lookup yields CDR1 DFQATT and CDR2 SNEGSKA (reference sequence). The CDR3 sequence is 13 residues long. V was cut by 0 bases and J by 5 bases, with 7 bases left in between. As DNA, the CDR3 is TGCAGTGCTAGAGAATCGGGAACCGGGGAGCTGTTTTTT. It codes for CSARESGTGELFF.

In its sample, this clonotype was seen a few times. J is TRBJ1-1 and V is TRBV4-3; TRBD1 aligns across 8 bases. CDR3 length: 18 amino acids. Germline V gene lookup returns CDR1 LGHNA and CDR2 YSLEER. The J segment lost 4 bases and the V segment lost 4 bases, leaving 17 bases of the junction unmatched. As DNA, the CDR3 is TGCGCCAGCAGCCGCTTCCCCAGGGGGCAAGTCCCTAGCACTGAAGCTTTCTTT. This encodes CASSRFPRGQVPSTEAFF.

In this sample, this clonotype turned up a few times. The chain recombines TRBV6-5 with TRBJ2-5; D possibly corresponds to TRBD1 (5 bases). V gave up 2 bases and J gave up 3 bases, with 19 bases separating them. CDR3 length equals 17 residues. Germline V lookup: CDR1 MNHEY, CDR2 SVGAGI. DNA of the CDR3: TGTGCCAGCAGTTACCAGGGCCGTTACGGCAATGAAGAGACCCAGTACTTC. Translation gives CASSYQGRYGNEETQYF.

This clonotype has just a few counts. The V gene is TRBV3-1, the J gene TRBJ2-4; 7 bases are shared with TRBD1. Unmatched junction bases numbered 2, after V lost 3 bases and J lost 0 bases. CDR1 and CDR2 from the germline V gene are LGHDT and YNNKEL (reference sequence). The CDR3 sequence is 15 residues long. The DNA of the CDR3 is TGTGCCAGCAGCCACAGACAGGGAGCCAAAAACATTCAGTACTTC. Its translation is CASSHRQGAKNIQYF. Supplemented by reference TRBV3-1 and TRBJ2-4, the full variable domain reads DTAVSQTPKYLVTQMGNDKSIKCEQNLGHDTMYWYKQDSKKFLKIMFSYNNKELIINETVPNRFSPKSPDKAHLNLHINSLELGDSAVYFCASSHRQGAKNIQYFGAGTRLSVL.

This clonotype came up a few times. The chain is built from TRBV10-3 and TRBJ1-1; 8 nucleotides line up with TRBD1. With 6 bases clipped from V and 0 bases from J, the junction kept 3 bases outside the gene matches. Germline V gene lookup returns CDR1 ENHRY and CDR2 SYGVKD. This CDR3 comprises 14 residues. DNA of the CDR3: TGTGCCATCAGGAGGGACAGGATGAACACTGAAGCTTTCTTT. This gives the protein CAIRRDRMNTEAFF.

The rearrangement joins TRBV12-3 or TRBV12-4 to TRBJ2-5, with TRBD2 as a possible D gene (6 bases). V lost 2 bases to trimming and J lost 5 bases, with 18 bases between them. This CDR3 has 16 residues. The CDR3 is CASSLFVGTEGETQYF. CDR3 in DNA: TGTGCCAGCAGTTTATTCGTGGGGACGGAGGGGGAGACCCAGTACTTC.

The chain combines TRBV7-8 with TRBJ2-5; TRBD1 aligns across 7 bases. The CDR3 runs to 14 residues. Germline CDR1 and CDR2: SGHVS and FQNEAQ. The V and J ends lost 5 bases and 11 bases, in that order; junction bases with no gene match: 14. The CDR3 protein is CASSPTAQGDEQYF. The CDR3 DNA follows: TGTGCCAGCAGCCCAACGGCCCAGGGGGATGAGCAGTACTTC.

J is TRBJ2-3 and V is TRBV6-2 or TRBV6-3; 8 bases align to TRBD2. Trimming took 6 bases from V and 4 from J; bases not matched to a gene: 12. The CDR3 spans 16 residues. Germline-derived CDR1 and CDR2 are MNHEY and SVGEGT. The CDR3 sequence is CASSPRRLAFPDTQYF. CDR3 in DNA: TGTGCCAGCAGCCCTCGCCGACTAGCGTTCCCAGATACGCAGTATTTT.

The V gene is TRBV5-6, the J gene TRBJ1-1; TRBD1 is a possible D gene (5 bases). The CDR3 is made up of 16 amino acids. The ends were cut back, 3 bases at V and 2 bases at J, with 17 bases in the middle. Looked up from germline, CDR1 is SGHDT and CDR2 is YYEEEE. The CDR3: CASSSRGLGENTEAFF. DNA of the CDR3: TGTGCCAGCAGCTCCCGGGGGTTGGGGGAAAACACTGAAGCTTTCTTT.

The table lists this clonotype with a few counts. The gene calls are TRBV5-1 and TRBJ2-1, with 10 bases that match TRBD2. In germline, CDR1 is SGHRS, CDR2 YFSETQ. The V segment lost 5 bases and the J segment 2 bases; nucleotides outside the gene matches: 4. There are 15 residues in the CDR3. CDR3 sequence reads: CASRFGTSAYNEQFF. CDR3 coding DNA: TGCGCCAGCAGATTCGGGACTAGCGCCTACAATGAGCAGTTCTTC.

This clonotype has a count of ten or more. This chain uses TRBV5-4 with TRBJ1-1; no definite D call. CDR1 and CDR2 from the germline V gene are SGHNT and YYREEE (reference sequence). The CDR3 extends over 13 amino acids. Deletions cut 0 bases from V and 7 bases from J, with 10 bases between. The CDR3 sequence is CASSLGPEIEAFF. The CDR3 nucleotides read TGTGCCAGCAGCTTGGGGCCAGAAATTGAAGCTTTCTTT.

The chain joins TRBV4-2 to TRBJ2-2, with TRBD2 matching 8 bases. The CDR3 runs 16 residues. The V and J ends lost 3 bases and 3 bases, in that order; junction bases with no gene match: 6. The V gene's germline CDR1 is LGHNA and CDR2 YNFKEQ. The DNA for the CDR3 is TGTGCCAGCAGCCAGCCGGGAGGGGTTGACACCGGGGAGCTGTTTTTT. This gives the protein CASSQPGGVDTGELFF.

The chain recombines TRBV7-8 with TRBJ2-5; D not resolved. The CDR3 length is 13 residues. Germline V CDR1 and CDR2: SGHVS, FQNEAQ. V lost 4 bases and J lost 11, with 17 bases in between. DNA for the CDR3: TGTGCCAGCAGCTCAAGACCGTACAATGAGCAGTACTTC. The encoded protein is CASSSRPYNEQYF.

The V and J genes are TRBV7-3 and TRBJ2-2, with TRBD1 matching 7 bases. The CDR3 sequence is 15 residues long. Looked up from germline, CDR1 is SGHTA and CDR2 is FQGTGA. With 5 bases clipped from V and 2 bases from J, the junction kept 5 bases outside the gene matches. The CDR3 reads CASSRQGSNTGELFF. CDR3 sequence (DNA): TGTGCCAGCAGCCGACAGGGTAGTAACACCGGGGAGCTGTTTTTT. The complete variable domain, with remaining parts taken from reference TRBV7-3 and TRBJ2-2, reads GAGVSQTPSNKVTEKGKYVELRCDPISGHTALYWYRQSLGQGPEFLIYFQGTGAADDSGLPNDRFFAVRPEGSVSTLKIQRTERGDSAVYLCASSRQGSNTGELFFGEGSRLTVL.

J is TRBJ1-5 and V is TRBV6-1; 8 bases are a match to TRBD1. The germline V gene has CDR1 MNHNS and CDR2 SASEGT. V shed 6 bases, J shed 0 bases, and the junction held 13 bases outside the gene matches. This CDR3 has 18 amino acids. The DNA for the CDR3 is TGTGCCAGCAGGGCCTCCGGGACAGGAGAGAATAGCAATCAGCCCCAGCATTTT. Translated, it gives CASRASGTGENSNQPQHF.